This T cell receptor beta chain was profiled in a study of control samples from healthy donors and cancer patients. TCRdb's table, derived via immunoSEQ multiplex PCR, lists solely in-frame clones and lacks some. The sample has roughly 100,000 clones; roughly 92% are singletons. Germline CDR1 reads KGHDR; CDR2 reads SFDVKD. The V gene end was trimmed by 7 bases and the J gene end by 4 bases; junction bases not matched to a gene: 7. This CDR3 is built from 15 residues. Sequencing input: blood. The chain carries TRBV24-1 and TRBJ2-2, with TRBD1 identical over 8 bases. This sequence originates from a human donor in good health. The donor label of this sample is uncertain. CDR3 coding DNA: TGTGCCACCAGCCGAGACAGGGGTAGCACCGGGGAGCTGTTTTTT. Translated, it gives CATSRDRGSTGELFF.